This T cell receptor (beta chain) comes out of a study of metastatic and nonmetastatic thyroid tumors. Across the whole study: Thyroid patients, malignant and benign, had repertoires compared across blood and tumor or nodule tissue. General study findings and limits: It was reported that TCR beta diversity was significantly higher in malignant thyroid tumors than benign nodules, in blood and tumor.

Per the original data handling: Using the CDR3 differences seen across clinicopathological groups, the authors built a distant-metastasis classifier for papillary thyroid cancer, which was meant to discriminate distant-metastatic patients. With MiXCR, TCRdb reprocessed the PCR reads. The V and J calls reflect TCRdb's pipeline rather than the authors' work. The sample carries around 35,000 clones, about 16% recorded once. V lost 0 bases to trimming and J lost 12 bases, with 21 bases between them. Germline V gene sequence: CDR1 DFQATT, CDR2 SNEGSKA (reference sequence). The CDR3 has 15 amino acids. A note on this clone: Its target is unknown.

Not a single patient had been given any form of treatment at any point before undergoing thyroid surgery. Sequencing input: blood. This clonotype originated in a female donor with papillary thyroid cancer or a benign thyroid nodule (not recorded which). Some clones in this sample may be carry-over from other donors' samples. This chain uses TRBV20-1 with TRBJ2-1; possible D gene TRBD1, 7 bases. The CDR3 nucleotides are TGCAGTGCTAGAGATTCAGGGCAGGGGGGACTTGGGCAGTTCTTC. Translating gives CSARDSGQGGLGQFF.